This T cell receptor (beta chain) comes out of a study of response to subunit inactivated influenza vaccine. General study results and limits: After each seasonal influenza vaccination, few new T cells are recruited, the authors suggested.

One entry per CDR3 protein, called by TCRdb with MiXCR from the RT-PCR reads. The repertoire holds more than 250,000 distinct CDR3 sequences, around a fifth seen once, with more than 8.5% in the top ten. The CDR3 length is 16 residues. V shed 4 bases and J shed 0 bases, with 10 bases lying between them. Germline V gene lookup returns CDR1 MNHEY and CDR2 SVGAGI. In the case of this clonotype: Its specificity is unknown.

The receptor was derived from a man between 50 and 75 years old who received an inactivated influenza vaccine. This rearrangement joins TRBV6-5 to TRBJ2-6; no firm D call. Material: PBMCs from blood, obtained about 20 months after vaccination. The CDR3 protein is CASSSLRSSGANVLTF. CDR3 nucleotide sequence: TGTGCCAGCAGTTCCTTAAGGAGCTCTGGGGCCAACGTCCTGACTTTC.